The text below deals with one TCR beta chain. Its antigen remains unknown. The data belong to a study of T cell responses to AZD1222 COVID-19 vaccine. Regarding the study as a whole: Unmutated variant regions reportedly attract nearly half of all spike-specific TCRs. Dominant CD4 TCR responses targeted spike regions 160-218 and 743-854. Baseline seropositivity occurred in only a handful of AZD1222 recipients.

Some clones are missing from TCRdb's copy, which holds only in-frame ones; the method was immunoSEQ multiplex PCR. The sample has about 180,000 clones, nearly 95% seen once. It was second doses at about 4 or about 12 weeks that were pooled. Trimming removed 2 bases from V and 8 bases from J, with 12 bases in between. Germline CDR1 and CDR2: SEHNR and FQNEAQ (reference sequence). The CDR3 sequence is 14 residues long. The clonotype was recovered from an adult who received the AZD1222 COVID-19 vaccine. The material was peripheral blood, obtained 28 days after the second AZD1222 dose. This chain uses TRBV7-9 with TRBJ1-4; D unclear. CDR3 coding DNA: TGTGCCAGCAGCTTAAAAGGGTCGGTGGAAAAACTGTTTTTT. Amino acids: CASSLKGSVEKLFF. Together with reference TRBV7-9 and TRBJ1-4, the CDR3 gives the full variable domain: DTGVSQNPRHKITKRGQNVTFRCDPISEHNRLYWYRQTLGQGPEFLTYFQNEAQLEKSRLLSDRFSAERPKGSFSTLEIQRTEQGDSAMYLCASSLKGSVEKLFFGSGTQLSVL.